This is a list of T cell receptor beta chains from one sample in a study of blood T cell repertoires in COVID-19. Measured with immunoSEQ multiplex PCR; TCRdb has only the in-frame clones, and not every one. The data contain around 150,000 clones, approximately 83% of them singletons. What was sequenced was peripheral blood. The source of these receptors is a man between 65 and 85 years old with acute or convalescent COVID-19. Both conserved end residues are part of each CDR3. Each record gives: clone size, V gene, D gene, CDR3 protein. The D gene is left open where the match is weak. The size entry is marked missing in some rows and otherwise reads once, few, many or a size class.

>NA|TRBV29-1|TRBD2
CSVQGTSGRTDTQYF
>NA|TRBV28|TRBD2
CASSLGLAGGTEQYF
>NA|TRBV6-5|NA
CASSYSRGRRTGELFF
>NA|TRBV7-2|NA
CASSLVQGAYNEQFF
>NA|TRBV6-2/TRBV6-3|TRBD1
CASSPGQGAGETQYF
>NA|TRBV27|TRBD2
CASRRLGLAGENEQFF
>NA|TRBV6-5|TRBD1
CASSFRQGAVNQPQHF
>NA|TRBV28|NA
CASSFGLYGYTF
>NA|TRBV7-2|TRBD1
CASSLRQGTYEQYF
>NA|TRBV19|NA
CASTSRGVSNQPQHF
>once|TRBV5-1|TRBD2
CASSTTRAGPVPAEQFF
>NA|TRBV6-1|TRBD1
CASSEGWTGYTEAFF
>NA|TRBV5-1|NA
CASSLGATSNTGELFF
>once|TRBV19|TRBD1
CASRDSGFMNTEAFF
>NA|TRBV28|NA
CASTIPGQGNTGELFF
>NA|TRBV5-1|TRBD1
CASSLTGGIMNTEAFF
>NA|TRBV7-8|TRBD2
CASRTSGTYEQYF
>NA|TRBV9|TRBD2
CASSVLGLVYNEQFF
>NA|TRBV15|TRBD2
CATSRSGLAGYEQYF
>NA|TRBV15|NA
CATSRDLFDEQYF
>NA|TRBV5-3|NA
CARSLPRDTSYEQYF
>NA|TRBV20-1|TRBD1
CSASEDRGDQPQHF
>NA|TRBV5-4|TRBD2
CASSGTTSGRAYEQYF
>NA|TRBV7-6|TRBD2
CASSPRGADTGELFF